These T cell receptor beta chains were read from a single sample in a study of regulatory T cells in long-lasting Graves disease. One entry per CDR3 protein results from TCRdb running MiXCR on the multiplex PCR reads. The table has about 660,000 distinct CDR3 sequences, around 32% seen once. This sample comprised peripheral blood mononuclear cells (PBMCs), obtained when the disease was refractory, from a patient treated with antithyroid drugs. Receptor source: a female donor with Graves disease. CDR3s include the opening cysteine and the closing phenylalanine or tryptophan. Fields, in order: V gene, CDR3 protein.

TRBV6-5 | CASSYAGTANEKLFF
TRBV6-5 | CASSFLTTFRLETQYF
TRBV5-1 | CASSVTGTTNEKLFF
TRBV20-1 | CSARGPSGSVYEQYF
TRBV4-1 | CASSQVGDRDTEAFF
TRBV7-9 | CASIPRGLGGETQYF
TRBV6-1 | CASILGGGYNSPLHF
TRBV6-1 | CASRPHDRTAEAFF
TRBV6-1 | CACLAKGPPEAFF
TRBV20-1 | CSAISAATYGYTF
TRBV20-1 | CSARDPSQGQANQPQHF
TRBV2 | CASSAGIHSNQPQHF
TRBV6-1 | CASRPRSGGSNQPQHF
TRBV2 | CASGETRGQLNRFREKLFF
TRBV12-3/TRBV12-4 | CASSPTRRARNQPQHF
TRBV19 | CASSNPGLAPAEQYF
TRBV12-3/TRBV12-4 | CASSSGQGPSRNQPQHF
TRBV20-1 | CSAQGAFEAFF
TRBV2 | CASSDVLLHPEQYF
TRBV19 | CASTPGWNTEAFF
TRBV28 | CASISTSEAFF
TRBV27 | CASTLTLGFPRNSPLHF
TRBV3-1 | CASRPRGDRTGELFF
TRBV5-1 | CASSLVDEQYF
TRBV7-2 | CASSLEGASGSGETQYF
TRBV11-2 | CASQGGFAGELFF
TRBV25-1 | CASSESSGIGYNSPLHF